This T cell receptor (beta chain) was sequenced during a study of siplizumab effects on memory and regulatory T cells. The CDR3 consists of 13 residues. Assay: immunoSEQ multiplex PCR; the TCRdb copy retains only in-frame clones and omits some. The table includes tens of thousands of clones, approximately 93% detected once. The J gene is TRBJ1-2, the V gene TRBV12-2. TRBV12-2 is deemed a pseudogene. The TCR sequence derives from a human donor in good health. The material sequenced was CD8+ T cells sorted from blood. The CDR3: CASRLDNGGGYTF. CDR3 coding DNA: TGTGCAAGTCGCTTAGACAACGGAGGTGGCTACACCTTC.